One sample yielded the 28 T cell receptor beta chains listed below, sequenced in a study of blood T cell repertoires in COVID-19. The table came from immunoSEQ multiplex PCR; TCRdb's copy has only in-frame clones and leaves some out. The data contain 200,000 or so clones, roughly 81% of them singletons. Sequenced sample: peripheral blood. These receptors came from a man aged 50 to 59 who had recovered from COVID-19.

The V gene is TRBV28, the J gene TRBJ2-1, with 9 bases identical to TRBD1. Trimming removed 4 bases from V and 8 bases from J; junction bases left unmatched: 9. The CDR3 contains 15 residues. The germline gives CDR1 MDHEN, CDR2 SYDVKM. The DNA of the CDR3 is TGTGCCAGCAGTTCCAAACGGGACAGGGCGCATGAGCAGTTCTTC. Encoded protein: CASSSKRDRAHEQFF. The full variable domain, completed using reference TRBV28 and TRBJ2-1, is DVKVTQSSRYLVKRTGEKVFLECVQDMDHENMFWYRQDPGLGLRLIYFSYDVKMKEKGDIPEGYSVSREKKERFSLILESASTNQTSMYLCASSSKRDRAHEQFFGPGTRLTVL.

The V gene is TRBV20-1, the J gene TRBJ2-1; D might be TRBD2 (5 bases). The CDR3 is 16 residues long. Germline CDR1 is DFQATT and CDR2 is SNEGSKA (reference sequence). V gave up 3 bases and J gave up 4 bases, with 19 bases separating them. CDR3 DNA sequence: TGCAGTGCTAGTAGTAGCGAACGAGGTCATTACAATGAGCAGTTCTTC. This sequence encodes CSASSSERGHYNEQFF.

The chain is built from TRBV28 and TRBJ2-7; 10 bases are shared with TRBD2. V lost 8 bases, J lost 1 base, and 5 bases stayed unmatched. The CDR3 contains 14 residues. Germline lookup yields CDR1 MDHEN and CDR2 SYDVKM. The CDR3 reads CASRLAGASYEQYF. For the CDR3, the DNA is TGTGCCAGCCGTCTAGCGGGAGCGTCCTACGAGCAGTACTTC.

The gene calls are TRBV30 and TRBJ1-6, with TRBD1 matching 10 bases. Trimming removed 2 bases from V and 5 bases from J; junction bases left unmatched: 6. This CDR3 has 16 amino acids. Germline V gene sequence: CDR1 GTSNPN, CDR2 SVGIG (reference sequence). In DNA, the CDR3 is TGTGCCTGGAGTCGGGACAGGGGATCGAATAATTCACCCCTCCACTTT. Protein product: CAWSRDRGSNNSPLHF.

The V and J genes are TRBV19 and TRBJ2-7; tentatively, D is TRBD2 (6 bases). CDR1 and CDR2 (germline): LNHDA, SQIVND (reference sequence). The CDR3 extends over 12 amino acids. The V end was cut by 2 bases, the J end by 5 bases, with 7 bases between. In DNA, the CDR3 is TGTGCCAGTAGTATAACGGGGGACGAGCAGTACTTC. This codes for CASSITGDEQYF.

The genes are TRBV4-2 and TRBJ2-5; 9 bases map to TRBD2. Germline V lookup: CDR1 LGHNA, CDR2 YNFKEQ. The CDR3 extends over 18 amino acids. The trim removed 0 bases at V and 4 bases at J, leaving 12 bases unmatched. The CDR3 here is CASSQDSLAGGRVETQYF. The CDR3 DNA follows: TGTGCCAGCAGCCAAGATAGCCTGGCGGGAGGGCGGGTAGAGACCCAGTACTTC.

The J gene is TRBJ1-5, the V gene TRBV6-5; 8 bases fit TRBD1. Germline CDR1 reads MNHEY; CDR2 reads SVGAGI. V was pared by 6 bases and J by 7 bases, with 8 bases of the junction left unmatched. The CDR3 consists of 14 residues. DNA for the CDR3: TGTGCCAGCAGGGGGACAGGAGCGCAACAGCCCCAGCATTTT. Amino acids: CASRGTGAQQPQHF.

As to this clone: The sample holds other DNA sequences that translate to the same CDR3. The chain combines TRBV7-2 with TRBJ1-1, with D unclear. This CDR3 region has 16 residues. V lost 1 base to trimming and J lost 0 bases, with 12 bases between them. Per the germline V gene, CDR1 is SGHTA and CDR2 is FQGNSA. The DNA of the CDR3 is TGTGCCAGCAGCTTAGGGGTGGGCTTAATGAACACTGAAGCTTTCTTT. Encoded protein: CASSLGVGLMNTEAFF.

V and J are TRBV27 and TRBJ2-7, with D tentatively TRBD2 (6 bases). Deletions cut 4 bases from V and 5 bases from J, with 15 bases between. The CDR3 is 14 residues long. In germline, CDR1 is MNHEY, CDR2 SMNVEV (reference sequence). The CDR3 region is CASSSLTRTDEQYF. DNA of the CDR3: TGTGCCAGCAGTTCCCTGACTAGAACAGACGAGCAGTACTTC.

The V gene is TRBV4-2, the J gene TRBJ2-4; 11 bases map to TRBD2. This CDR3 is 18 amino acids long. CDR1 LGHNA and CDR2 YNFKEQ come from the germline V gene. The V segment lost 0 bases and the J segment 1 base; nucleotides outside the gene matches: 5. The DNA of the CDR3 is TGTGCCAGCAGCCAAGATCATAGCGGGAGGGTTGCCAAAAACATTCAGTACTTC. Translating gives CASSQDHSGRVAKNIQYF.

V gene TRBV10-3 combines with J gene TRBJ2-7; D is uncertain. The germline CDR1 and CDR2 sequences are ENHRY and SYGVKD. This CDR3 contains 12 residues. The ends were cut back, 2 bases at V and 7 bases at J, with 9 bases in the middle. The CDR3 nucleotides read TGTGCCATCAGTGAGAGCTCTATGGAGCAGTACTTC. Translation: CAISESSMEQYF.

This chain connects TRBV27 to TRBJ2-2; D possibly corresponds to TRBD2 (5 bases). This CDR3 is built from 13 residues. The germline V gene encodes CDR1 MNHEY and CDR2 SMNVEV (reference sequence). The V gene lost 4 bases and the J gene lost 6 bases, with 9 bases spanning the gap. This chain's CDR3 is CASSYLEAGELFF. In nucleotides, the CDR3 is TGTGCCAGCAGTTACCTGGAGGCCGGGGAGCTGTTTTTT.

The chain uses TRBV11-3 and TRBJ2-2, with 8 bases aligning to TRBD2. In germline, CDR1 is SGHNT, CDR2 YENEEA. The CDR3 consists of 16 residues. V was pared by 5 bases and J by 5 bases, with 10 bases of the junction left unmatched. Here the CDR3 reads CASSGGLGVETGELFF. CDR3 nucleotides: TGTGCCAGCAGCGGGGGACTAGGAGTCGAAACCGGGGAGCTGTTTTTT.

The chain combines TRBV5-6 with TRBJ1-6; TRBD1 agrees at 7 bases. Germline V gene sequence: CDR1 SGHDT, CDR2 YYEEEE. Germline trimming cut 2 bases from V and 10 bases from J; bases unmatched to any gene: 6. The length of the CDR3 is 14 residues. CDR3 in DNA: TGTGCCAGCAGCTTTAAGGGGGCAGGATCACCCCTCCACTTT. This encodes CASSFKGAGSPLHF. Full variable domain (missing parts from reference TRBV5-6 and TRBJ1-6): DAGVTQSPTHLIKTRGQQVTLRCSPKSGHDTVSWYQQALGQGPQFIFQYYEEEERQRGNFPDRFSGHQFPNYSSELNVNALLLGDSALYLCASSFKGAGSPLHFGNGTRLTVT.

This clone was seen only a few times. V and J are TRBV27 and TRBJ2-7, with D perhaps TRBD1 (6 bases). The CDR3 totals 14 residues. Germline CDR1 MNHEY, CDR2 SMNVEV (reference sequence). The V gene lost 2 bases and the J gene lost 6 bases, with 14 bases spanning the gap. CDR3 bases: TGTGCCAGCAGTTTAGTTGGGGGCGCGGGCGAGCAGTACTTC. Its translation is CASSLVGGAGEQYF.

J is TRBJ2-7 and V is TRBV19, with 9 bases lining up with TRBD2. Germline CDR1 is LNHDA and CDR2 is SQIVND (reference sequence). V shed 10 bases and J 4 bases; nucleotides not matched to a gene: 11. The CDR3 runs to 14 residues. CDR3 nucleotides: TGTGCCACCAACTCCGGGACTAGCATTTACGAGCAGTACTTC. The encoded protein is CATNSGTSIYEQYF. Based on the CDR3 plus reference TRBV19 and TRBJ2-7, the full variable domain is DGGITQSPKYLFRKEGQNVTLSCEQNLNHDAMYWYRQDPGQGLRLIYYSQIVNDFQKGDIAEGYSVSREKKESFPLTVTSAQKNPTAFYLCATNSGTSIYEQYFGPGTRLTVT.

The rearrangement uses TRBV7-9 and TRBJ2-1; TRBD2 matches at 7 bases. Germline lookup yields CDR1 SEHNR and CDR2 FQNEAQ (reference sequence). The ends lost 2 bases at V and 5 bases at J; junction bases unmatched: 6. The CDR3 is 15 residues long. In nucleotides, the CDR3 is TGTGCCAGCAGCTTACGAGGACTAGTCAACAATGAGCAGTTCTTC. Its protein is CASSLRGLVNNEQFF.

The CDR3 region is CASSVQSSYEQYF. DNA of the CDR3: TGTGCCAGCAGTGTACAGAGCTCCTACGAGCAGTACTTC. The chain links TRBV2 to TRBJ2-7, with D unclear. Trimming removed 4 bases from V and 0 bases from J, with 7 bases in between. The germline CDR1 and CDR2 sequences are SNHLY and FYNNEI. The CDR3 consists of 13 residues.

The chain employs TRBV7-6 and TRBJ2-7, with D perhaps TRBD2 (6 bases). Looked up from germline, CDR1 is SGHVS and CDR2 is FNYEAQ. The CDR3 is 16 residues long. V was trimmed by 1 base and J by 2 bases, leaving 15 bases between them. CDR3 in amino acids: CASSLDGGTPPYEQYF. The CDR3 nucleotides are TGTGCCAGCAGCTTAGATGGGGGGACCCCCCCCTACGAGCAGTACTTC.

The chain carries TRBV2 and TRBJ2-2, with TRBD1 matching 11 bases. Germline V gene lookup returns CDR1 SNHLY and CDR2 FYNNEI. The CDR3 has 15 residues. V lost 5 bases to trimming and J lost 5 bases; unmatched junction nucleotides: 4. CDR3 in amino acids: CASSYRDRGTGELFF. The CDR3 nucleotides read TGTGCCAGCAGTTACCGGGACAGGGGGACCGGGGAGCTGTTTTTT.

The V and J genes are TRBV27 and TRBJ2-2; TRBD1 might be the D (6 bases). Germline lookup yields CDR1 MNHEY and CDR2 SMNVEV (reference sequence). This CDR3 contains 18 residues. The V gene lost 4 bases and the J gene lost 5 bases, with 23 bases spanning the gap. The CDR3 DNA follows: TGTGCCAGCAGTTACCTAGGGCTGGCGACAGGTGGAACCGGGGAGCTGTTTTTT. Protein sequence: CASSYLGLATGGTGELFF.

The chain carries TRBV6-5 and TRBJ1-1; D possibly corresponds to TRBD1 (6 bases). Germline V lookup: CDR1 MNHEY, CDR2 SVGAGI. Trimming removed 7 bases from V and 7 bases from J, with 13 bases in between. CDR3 length: 12 amino acids. The CDR3 DNA sequence: TGTGCCAGCATTGGGAACAGGGATGAAGCTTTCTTT. It specifies CASIGNRDEAFF.

The chain employs TRBV5-1 and TRBJ2-1, with 12 bases fitting TRBD2. The J segment lost 10 bases and the V segment lost 1 base, leaving 6 bases of the junction unmatched. Per germline, CDR1 SGHRS and CDR2 YFSETQ. The CDR3 totals 15 residues. The CDR3 region is CASSLTSGRFSEQFF. CDR3 DNA sequence: TGCGCCAGCAGCTTGACTAGCGGGAGGTTTTCCGAGCAGTTCTTC.

J is TRBJ2-3 and V is TRBV6-1; 8 bases map to TRBD1. Per germline, CDR1 MNHNS and CDR2 SASEGT. The V gene end was trimmed by 1 base and the J gene end by 3 bases; junction bases not matched to a gene: 12. This CDR3 is 18 amino acids long. CDR3 coding DNA: TGTGCCAGCAGTGAAGTAAGGACAGGGTCCCTAAATACAGATACGCAGTATTTT. Protein product: CASSEVRTGSLNTDTQYF.

V and J are TRBV6-1 and TRBJ1-1, with D possibly being TRBD1 (5 bases). The CDR3 runs to 13 residues. V lost 2 bases, J lost 5 bases, and 9 bases lay in between. Germline V lookup: CDR1 MNHNS, CDR2 SASEGT. This chain's CDR3 is CASSERGRTEAFF. CDR3 coding DNA: TGTGCCAGCAGTGAACGGGGGAGAACTGAAGCTTTCTTT.

The V and J genes are TRBV27 and TRBJ1-6; 9 bases are shared with TRBD1. CDR3 length equals 18 residues. Per the germline V gene, CDR1 is MNHEY and CDR2 is SMNVEV (reference sequence). V shed 2 bases, J shed 1 base, and the junction held 6 bases outside the gene matches. The CDR3 loop is CASSLTGTGRSYNSPLHF. The CDR3 nucleotides read TGTGCCAGCAGTTTAACGGGGACAGGGAGGTCCTATAATTCACCCCTCCACTTT.

The chain uses TRBV5-1 and TRBJ1-4; 9 bases align to TRBD1. Trimming at V came to 1 base and at J to 7 bases, leaving 5 bases not matched to a gene. Germline CDR1 reads SGHRS; CDR2 reads YFSETQ. The CDR3 is made up of 15 amino acids. CDR3 nucleotides: TGCGCCAGCAGCTTGCGGACAGGGGTGTTTGAAAAACTGTTTTTT. Translating it yields CASSLRTGVFEKLFF.

CDR3 in amino acids: CSASPRGVISGNTIYF. The CDR3 coding sequence is TGCAGTGCTAGTCCCAGGGGGGTCATCTCTGGAAACACCATATATTTT. The rearrangement joins TRBV20-1 to TRBJ1-3, with 7 nucleotides matching TRBD1. The CDR3 spans 16 residues. Trimming removed 3 bases from V and 0 bases from J; junction bases left unmatched: 8. Germline loops: CDR1 DFQATT, CDR2 SNEGSKA (reference sequence).